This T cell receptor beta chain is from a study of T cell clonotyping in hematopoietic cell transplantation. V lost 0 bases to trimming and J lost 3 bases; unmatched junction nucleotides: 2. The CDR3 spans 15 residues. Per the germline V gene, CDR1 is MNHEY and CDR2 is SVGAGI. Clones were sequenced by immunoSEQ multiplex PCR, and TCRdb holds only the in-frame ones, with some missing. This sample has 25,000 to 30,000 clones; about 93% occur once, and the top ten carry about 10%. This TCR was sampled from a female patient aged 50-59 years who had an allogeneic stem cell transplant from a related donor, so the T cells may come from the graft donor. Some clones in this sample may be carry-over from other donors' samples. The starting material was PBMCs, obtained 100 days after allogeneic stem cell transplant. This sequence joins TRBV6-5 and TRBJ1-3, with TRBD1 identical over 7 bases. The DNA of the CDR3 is TGTGCCAGCAGTTACTCGGGACAGCTTGGAAACACCATATATTTT. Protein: CASSYSGQLGNTIYF.